This TCR beta chain was documented in a study of shared clonotypes between healthy human individuals. CDR1 and CDR2 (germline): SGHNT, YENEEA. Trimming removed 5 bases from V and 1 base from J; junction bases left unmatched: 7. The CDR3 has 17 residues. Naive CD8 cells lacked CD45RO, underwent positive selection for CCR7 and left out terminally differentiated effector memory CD45RA+ cells. Some 30,000 T cell genomes (roughly 220 ng DNA) went into each sorted-subset replicate. Authors' methods: Filtering differed, since immunoSEQ gave only junction sequences and no quality scores. Clones were sequenced by immunoSEQ multiplex PCR, and TCRdb holds only the in-frame ones, with some missing. V, J and clone size are those of that table, while D and trimming were read from the DNA. The table records hundreds of thousands of clones, 90% to 95% of them present only once.

Sequenced input: naive CD8+ T cells sorted from blood. The TCR was taken from a woman in her twenties or thirties in good health. The rearrangement uses TRBV11-3 and TRBJ2-5; 13 nucleotides line up with TRBD2. CDR3: CASSTWTSGRPQETQYF. DNA for the CDR3: TGTGCCAGCAGCACCTGGACTAGCGGGAGACCCCAAGAGACCCAGTACTTC.